This is a list of T cell receptor beta chains from one sample in a study of blood T cell repertoires in COVID-19. Clones were read by immunoSEQ multiplex PCR, and TCRdb kept only the in-frame ones, dropping some. This sample carries some 93,000 clones, approximately 86% of them seen once, and the ten largest clones take over 15%. The sample consisted of peripheral blood. These TCRs come from a woman older than 75 with acute or convalescent COVID-19. Both conserved end residues are part of each CDR3. Fields, in order: D gene, J gene, V gene, clone size, CDR3 protein, CDR3 DNA. D genes are given only for firm matches. Size values are once, few and many counts, or a class for expanded clones, and some rows have none.

d_gene: .; j_gene: TRBJ1-1; v_gene: TRBV6-5; abundance: .; CDR3aa: CASSKLGGADTEAFF; CDR3nt: TGTGCCAGCTCCAAACTGGGGGGGGCTGACACTGAAGCTTTCTTT
d_gene: .; j_gene: TRBJ2-5; v_gene: TRBV11-2; abundance: .; CDR3aa: CASSLRQLGETQYF; CDR3nt: TGTGCCAGCAGCCTCAGACAACTTGGCGAGACCCAGTACTTC
d_gene: TRBD2; j_gene: TRBJ2-7; v_gene: TRBV7-3; abundance: .; CDR3aa: CASSLSTSGSEQYF; CDR3nt: TGTGCCAGCAGCTTAAGCACTAGCGGGTCCGAGCAGTACTTC
d_gene: .; j_gene: TRBJ1-3; v_gene: TRBV19; abundance: .; CDR3aa: CASSPFGRLSGNTIYF; CDR3nt: TGTGCCAGTAGTCCGTTCGGGAGACTCTCTGGAAACACCATATATTTT
d_gene: .; j_gene: TRBJ1-6; v_gene: TRBV19; abundance: .; CDR3aa: CASSEQGKTPLHF; CDR3nt: TGTGCCAGTAGTGAGCAGGGCAAGACACCCCTCCACTTT
d_gene: TRBD1; j_gene: TRBJ2-7; v_gene: TRBV14; abundance: once; CDR3aa: CASSQFRTGLYF; CDR3nt: TGTGCCAGCAGCCAGTTCCGGACAGGCCTATACTTC
d_gene: TRBD2; j_gene: TRBJ2-5; v_gene: TRBV3-1/TRBV3-2; abundance: .; CDR3aa: CASSQSAGAIQETQYF; CDR3nt: TGTGCCAGCAGTCAGTCAGCGGGGGCAATTCAAGAGACCCAGTACTTC
d_gene: TRBD1; j_gene: TRBJ1-6; v_gene: TRBV4-1; abundance: .; CDR3aa: CASSLGTVSSSPLHF; CDR3nt: TGCGCCAGCAGCCTCGGGACAGTTAGTAGTTCACCCCTCCACTTT
d_gene: .; j_gene: TRBJ1-2; v_gene: TRBV6-1; abundance: .; CDR3aa: CASSERRVHGYTF; CDR3nt: TGTGCCAGCAGTGAAAGGAGGGTCCATGGCTACACCTTC
d_gene: TRBD2; j_gene: TRBJ2-1; v_gene: TRBV7-9; abundance: .; CDR3aa: CASSLAGLAYNEQFF; CDR3nt: TGTGCCAGCAGCTTAGCGGGACTAGCGTACAATGAGCAGTTCTTC
d_gene: TRBD2; j_gene: TRBJ2-1; v_gene: TRBV11-3; abundance: .; CDR3aa: CASSLVLLAGGPSEQFF; CDR3nt: TGTGCCAGCAGCTTAGTATTACTAGCGGGGGGGCCAAGTGAGCAGTTCTTC
d_gene: TRBD1; j_gene: TRBJ1-6; v_gene: TRBV5-5; abundance: .; CDR3aa: CASSLSHRGNNSPLHF; CDR3nt: TGTGCCAGCAGCTTATCACACAGGGGGAATAATTCACCCCTCCACTTT
d_gene: TRBD1; j_gene: TRBJ1-6; v_gene: TRBV6-5; abundance: .; CDR3aa: CASRGQGVSPLHF; CDR3nt: TGTGCCAGCAGGGGACAGGGGGTGTCACCCCTCCACTTT
d_gene: TRBD2; j_gene: TRBJ2-3; v_gene: TRBV24-1; abundance: .; CDR3aa: CATIYRSGGLEDTQYF; CDR3nt: TGTGCCACCATCTATCGTAGCGGGGGGCTTGAAGATACGCAGTATTTT
d_gene: .; j_gene: TRBJ1-5; v_gene: TRBV2; abundance: .; CDR3aa: CASSPQGLSNQPQHF; CDR3nt: TGTGCCAGCAGTCCACAGGGTCTCAGCAATCAGCCCCAGCATTTT
d_gene: TRBD1; j_gene: TRBJ2-5; v_gene: TRBV10-3; abundance: .; CDR3aa: CAISAGGGQETQYF; CDR3nt: TGTGCCATCAGTGCAGGGGGTGGGCAAGAGACCCAGTACTTC
d_gene: .; j_gene: TRBJ1-2; v_gene: TRBV27; abundance: .; CDR3aa: CASSLGGVYSNYGYTF; CDR3nt: TGTGCCAGCAGTTTAGGAGGGGTGTACTCTAACTATGGCTACACCTTC
d_gene: .; j_gene: TRBJ1-6; v_gene: TRBV7-2; abundance: .; CDR3aa: CASSLVRGFNSPLHF; CDR3nt: TGTGCCAGCAGCTTAGTTCGGGGATTCAATTCACCCCTCCACTTT
d_gene: .; j_gene: TRBJ2-3; v_gene: TRBV18; abundance: .; CDR3aa: CASAGTSASDTQYF; CDR3nt: TGTGCCAGCGCCGGGACAAGCGCATCAGATACGCAGTATTTT
d_gene: TRBD1; j_gene: TRBJ1-3; v_gene: TRBV12-5; abundance: .; CDR3aa: CASGLRGPAISGTGASSGNTIYF; CDR3nt: TGTGCTAGTGGTCTACGTGGTCCCGCCATCTCGGGGACAGGGGCCAGCTCTGGAAACACCATATATTTT
d_gene: .; j_gene: TRBJ2-7; v_gene: TRBV18; abundance: .; CDR3aa: CASSPTLGAGDYEQYF; CDR3nt: TGTGCCAGCTCACCAACATTAGGGGCAGGGGATTACGAGCAGTACTTC
d_gene: .; j_gene: TRBJ2-2; v_gene: TRBV5-1; abundance: once; CDR3aa: CASKGGAATGELFF; CDR3nt: TGCGCCAGCAAAGGTGGGGCTGCAACCGGGGAGCTGTTTTTT
d_gene: .; j_gene: TRBJ1-1; v_gene: TRBV5-1; abundance: few; CDR3aa: CASSSEVRTEAFF; CDR3nt: TGCGCCAGCAGCTCCGAGGTAAGGACTGAAGCTTTCTTT
d_gene: TRBD2; j_gene: TRBJ2-1; v_gene: TRBV13; abundance: .; CDR3aa: CASSLIGGSGGFLLGDEQFF; CDR3nt: TGTGCCAGCAGCTTAATTGGTGGAAGCGGGGGGTTTCTTTTAGGAGATGAGCAGTTCTTC
d_gene: TRBD1; j_gene: TRBJ1-6; v_gene: TRBV19; abundance: .; CDR3aa: CASRDGQGAWSPLHF; CDR3nt: TGTGCCAGTAGGGATGGACAGGGGGCTTGGTCACCCCTCCACTTT
d_gene: .; j_gene: TRBJ1-5; v_gene: TRBV12-3/TRBV12-4; abundance: .; CDR3aa: CASRGVSNQPQHF; CDR3nt: TGTGCCAGCAGGGGCGTGAGCAATCAGCCCCAGCATTTT
d_gene: .; j_gene: TRBJ1-4; v_gene: TRBV18; abundance: .; CDR3aa: CASSPPGGSGEKLFF; CDR3nt: TGTGCCAGCTCACCACCGGGAGGTTCGGGCGAAAAACTGTTTTTT
d_gene: TRBD1; j_gene: TRBJ1-4; v_gene: TRBV27; abundance: .; CDR3aa: CATAPMDRGPEKLFF; CDR3nt: TGTGCCACCGCACCTATGGACAGGGGACCCGAAAAACTGTTTTTT
d_gene: TRBD2; j_gene: TRBJ2-5; v_gene: TRBV5-1; abundance: .; CDR3aa: CASSSLAVQETQYF; CDR3nt: TGCGCCAGCAGCTCACTAGCGGTCCAAGAGACCCAGTACTTC
d_gene: .; j_gene: TRBJ1-5; v_gene: TRBV3-1/TRBV3-2; abundance: .; CDR3aa: CASSQGSGGYQPQHF; CDR3nt: TGTGCCAGCAGCCAAGGGAGTGGGGGGTATCAGCCCCAGCATTTT
d_gene: .; j_gene: TRBJ1-5; v_gene: TRBV11-1; abundance: few; CDR3aa: CASSSGASQPQHF; CDR3nt: TGTGCCAGCAGCTCAGGGGCGAGTCAGCCCCAGCATTTT
d_gene: TRBD1; j_gene: TRBJ1-1; v_gene: TRBV3-1/TRBV3-2; abundance: once; CDR3aa: CASRLGQGGGSTEAFF; CDR3nt: TGTGCCAGCAGGTTGGGACAGGGTGGAGGGAGCACTGAAGCTTTCTTT
d_gene: .; j_gene: TRBJ1-5; v_gene: TRBV27; abundance: .; CDR3aa: CATSGGPTRAQHF; CDR3nt: TGTGCCACCTCGGGGGGCCCCACGAGGGCCCAGCATTTT
d_gene: TRBD2; j_gene: TRBJ2-7; v_gene: TRBV18; abundance: .; CDR3aa: CASSPGRAASGGFYEQYF; CDR3nt: TGTGCCAGCTCACCAGGGAGGGCCGCTAGCGGGGGGTTCTACGAGCAGTACTTC
d_gene: .; j_gene: TRBJ1-5; v_gene: TRBV27; abundance: .; CDR3aa: CASSWQGGNQPQHF; CDR3nt: TGTGCCAGCAGTTGGCAGGGTGGCAATCAGCCCCAGCATTTT